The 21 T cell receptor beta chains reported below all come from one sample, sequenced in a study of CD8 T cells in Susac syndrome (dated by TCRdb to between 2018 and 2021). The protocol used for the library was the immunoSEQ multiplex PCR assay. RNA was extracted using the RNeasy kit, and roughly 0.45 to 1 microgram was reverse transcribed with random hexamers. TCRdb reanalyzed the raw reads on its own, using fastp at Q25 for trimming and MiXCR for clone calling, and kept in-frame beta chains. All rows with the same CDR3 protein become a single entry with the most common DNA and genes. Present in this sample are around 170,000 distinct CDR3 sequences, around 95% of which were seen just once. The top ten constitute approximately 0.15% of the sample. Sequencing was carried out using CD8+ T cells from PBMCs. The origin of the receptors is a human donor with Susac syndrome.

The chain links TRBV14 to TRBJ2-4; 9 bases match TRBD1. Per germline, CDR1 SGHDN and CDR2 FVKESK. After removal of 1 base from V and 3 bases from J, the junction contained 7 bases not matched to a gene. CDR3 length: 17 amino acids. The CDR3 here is CASSQVQTGQGKNIQYF. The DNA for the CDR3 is TGTGCCAGCAGCCAAGTACAAACGGGACAGGGCAAAAACATTCAGTACTTC.

CDR3 amino acids: CASSSQGQGTYEQYF. The CDR3 DNA reads TGCGCCAGCAGCTCTCAGGGACAGGGCACCTACGAGCAGTACTTC. The rearrangement uses TRBV5-1 and TRBJ2-7; 9 nucleotides line up with TRBD1. The CDR3 runs 15 residues. V gave up 3 bases and J gave up 2 bases; unmatched junction bases: 6. In germline, CDR1 is SGHRS, CDR2 YFSETQ.

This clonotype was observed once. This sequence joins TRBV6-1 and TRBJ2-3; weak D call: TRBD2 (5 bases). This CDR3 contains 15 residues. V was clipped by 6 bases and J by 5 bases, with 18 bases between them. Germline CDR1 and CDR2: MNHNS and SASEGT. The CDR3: CASSWTADREDTQYF. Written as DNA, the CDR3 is TGTGCCAGCAGCTGGACTGCCGATCGGGAAGATACGCAGTATTTT.

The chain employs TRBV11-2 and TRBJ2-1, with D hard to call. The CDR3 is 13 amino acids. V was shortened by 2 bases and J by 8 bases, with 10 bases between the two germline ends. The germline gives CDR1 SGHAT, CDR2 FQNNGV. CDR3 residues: CASSLLSPDEQFF. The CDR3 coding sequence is TGTGCCAGCAGCTTATTATCCCCAGATGAGCAGTTCTTC.

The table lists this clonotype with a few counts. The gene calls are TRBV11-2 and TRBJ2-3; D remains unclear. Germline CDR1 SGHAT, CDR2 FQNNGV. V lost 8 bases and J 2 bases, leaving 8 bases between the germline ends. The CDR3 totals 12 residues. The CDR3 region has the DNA TGTGCCAGCGCCCAGCCCACAGATACGCAGTATTTT. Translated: CASAQPTDTQYF.

The CDR3 reads CASGAGSGTGELFF. In DNA form, the CDR3 reads TGTGCCAGCGGGGCTGGGAGCGGAACCGGGGAGCTGTTTTTT. The gene calls are TRBV27 and TRBJ2-2; D possibly uses TRBD1 or TRBD2 (5 bases each). Germline assignment: CDR1 MNHEY and CDR2 SMNVEV (reference sequence). This CDR3 comprises 14 residues. The V end lost 8 bases, the J end lost 5 bases, and 15 bases lay between the germline ends.

The CDR3 DNA follows: TGCAGTGCTAGAGATCAGTTAAATGAGCAGTTCTTC. The encoded protein is CSARDQLNEQFF. The chain carries TRBV20-1 and TRBJ2-1; D gene uncertain. V gave up 0 bases and J gave up 7 bases, with 7 bases separating them. The CDR3 is 12 amino acids. CDR1 DFQATT and CDR2 SNEGSKA come from the germline V gene (reference sequence).

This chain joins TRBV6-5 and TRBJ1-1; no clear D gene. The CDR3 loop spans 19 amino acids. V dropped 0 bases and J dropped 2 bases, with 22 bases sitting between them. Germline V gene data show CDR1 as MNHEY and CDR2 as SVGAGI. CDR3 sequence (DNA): TGTGCCAGCAGTTACTCCTTGGAGGGCTTTGGGTTAATCAACACTGAAGCTTTCTTT. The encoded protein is CASSYSLEGFGLINTEAFF.

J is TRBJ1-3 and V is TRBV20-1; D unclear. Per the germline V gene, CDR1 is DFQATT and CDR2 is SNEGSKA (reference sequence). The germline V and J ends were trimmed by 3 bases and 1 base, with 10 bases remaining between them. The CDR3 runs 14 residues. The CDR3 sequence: CSASFAASGNTIYF. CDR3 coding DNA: TGCAGTGCTAGCTTCGCTGCATCTGGAAACACCATATATTTT.

The CDR3 sequence is CASSPGDHQETQYF. The CDR3, as DNA: TGTGCCAGCAGTCCGGGGGACCATCAAGAGACCCAGTACTTC. The chain links TRBV27 to TRBJ2-5; D possibly corresponds to TRBD2 (6 bases). Germline CDR1 reads MNHEY; CDR2 reads SMNVEV (reference sequence). CDR3 length: 14 amino acids. Trimming removed 5 bases at V and 2 bases at J, with 12 bases between.

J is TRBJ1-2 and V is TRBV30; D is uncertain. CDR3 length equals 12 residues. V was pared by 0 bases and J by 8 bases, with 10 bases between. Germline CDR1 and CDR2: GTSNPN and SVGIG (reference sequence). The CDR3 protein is CAWSVAAEGYTF. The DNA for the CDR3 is TGTGCCTGGAGTGTCGCGGCGGAGGGCTACACCTTC.

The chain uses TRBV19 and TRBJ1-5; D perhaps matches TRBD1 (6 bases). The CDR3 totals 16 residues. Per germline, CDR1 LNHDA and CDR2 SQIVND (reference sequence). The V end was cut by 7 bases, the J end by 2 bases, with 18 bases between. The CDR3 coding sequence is TGTGCCAGTACACCCGGCCAGGGGCTCGGCAATCAGCCCCAGCATTTT. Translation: CASTPGQGLGNQPQHF.

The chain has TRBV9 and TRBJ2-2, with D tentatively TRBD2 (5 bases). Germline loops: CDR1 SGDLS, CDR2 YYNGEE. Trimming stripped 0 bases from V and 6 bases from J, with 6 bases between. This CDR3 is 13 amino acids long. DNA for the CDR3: TGTGCCAGCAGCGTAGCGGGATCCGGGGAGCTGTTTTTT. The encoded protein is CASSVAGSGELFF.

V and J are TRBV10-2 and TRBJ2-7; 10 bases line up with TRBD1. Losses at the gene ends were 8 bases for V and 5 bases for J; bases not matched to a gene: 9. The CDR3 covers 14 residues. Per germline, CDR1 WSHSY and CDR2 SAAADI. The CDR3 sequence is CASRQGAFHDEQYF. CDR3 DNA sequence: TGCGCCAGCCGACAGGGGGCATTTCACGACGAGCAGTACTTC.

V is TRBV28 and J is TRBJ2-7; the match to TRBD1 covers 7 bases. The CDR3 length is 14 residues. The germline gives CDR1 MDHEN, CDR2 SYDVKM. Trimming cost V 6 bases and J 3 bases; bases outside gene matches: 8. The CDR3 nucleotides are TGTGCCAGCAGCCGAAGACAGGGTTTCTACGAGCAGTACTTC. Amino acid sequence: CASSRRQGFYEQYF.

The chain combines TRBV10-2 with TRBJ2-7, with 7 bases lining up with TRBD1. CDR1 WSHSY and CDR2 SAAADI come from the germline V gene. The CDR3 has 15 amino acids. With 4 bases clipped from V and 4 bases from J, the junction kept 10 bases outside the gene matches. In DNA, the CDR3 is TGCGCCAGCAGTGTCGGGGACAGTTGGGGATACGAGCAGTACTTC. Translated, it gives CASSVGDSWGYEQYF.

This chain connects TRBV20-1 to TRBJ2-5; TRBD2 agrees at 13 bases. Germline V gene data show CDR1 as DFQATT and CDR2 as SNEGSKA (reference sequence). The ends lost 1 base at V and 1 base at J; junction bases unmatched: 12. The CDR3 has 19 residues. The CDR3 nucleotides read TGCAGTGCTAGAGCCCAAGACATACTAGCGGGAGGGCCCCAAGAGACCCAGTACTTC. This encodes CSARAQDILAGGPQETQYF.

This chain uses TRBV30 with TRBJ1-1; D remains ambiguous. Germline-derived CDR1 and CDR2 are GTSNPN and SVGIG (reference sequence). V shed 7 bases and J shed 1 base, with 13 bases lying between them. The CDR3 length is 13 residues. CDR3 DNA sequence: TGTGCCTACCTGACCCCAGGGAACACTGAAGCTTTCTTT. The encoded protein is CAYLTPGNTEAFF.

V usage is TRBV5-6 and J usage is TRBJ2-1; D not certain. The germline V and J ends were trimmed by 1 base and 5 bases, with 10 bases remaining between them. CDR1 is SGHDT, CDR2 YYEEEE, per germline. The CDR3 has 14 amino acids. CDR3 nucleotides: TGTGCCAGCAGCTTGATCTCTTCAGACAATGAGCAGTTCTTC. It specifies CASSLISSDNEQFF.

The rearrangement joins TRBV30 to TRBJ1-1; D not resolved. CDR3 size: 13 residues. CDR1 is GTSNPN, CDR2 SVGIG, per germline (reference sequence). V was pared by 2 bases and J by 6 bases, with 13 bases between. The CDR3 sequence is CAWSIGYSAEAFF. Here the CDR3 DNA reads TGTGCCTGGAGTATCGGCTATTCAGCTGAAGCTTTCTTT.

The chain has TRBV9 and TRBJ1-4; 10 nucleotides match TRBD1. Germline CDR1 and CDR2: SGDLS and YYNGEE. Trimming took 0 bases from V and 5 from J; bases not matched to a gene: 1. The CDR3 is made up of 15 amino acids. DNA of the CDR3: TGTGCCAGCAGCGTAGGGGGACAGGGGAATGAAAAACTGTTTTTT. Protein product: CASSVGGQGNEKLFF.